In this sample, the clone carrying this T cell receptor beta chain turned up a few times. Its target is unknown. At a deep level, the assay was run. Each sorted subset replicate got 200 ng genomic DNA, tens of thousands of genomes. Data came from immunoSEQ multiplex PCR; TCRdb stores just in-frame clones and leaves some out. The data contain roughly 2,000,000 clones, around 93% of them singletons. This CDR3 contains 15 residues. V was clipped by 5 bases and J by 2 bases, with 13 bases between them. Looked up from germline, CDR1 is MNHEY and CDR2 is SMNVEV (reference sequence). These data are taken from a study of shared clonotypes between healthy human individuals. CD8 cells regarded as naive lacked CD45RO, were positively chosen for CCR7, and omitted terminally differentiated effector memory CD45RA+ cells. Study conclusions and caveats: Shared clonotypes: 4.5% to 6.5% naive CD4, around 3.4% naive CD8, about 2.5% memory CD4, under 0.45% memory CD8.

This chain connects TRBV27 to TRBJ1-5, with a possible D match to TRBD1 (6 bases). The sequencing input was naive CD8+ T cells from PBMCs. The origin of this receptor is a man aged 18-30 years in good health. Some clones in this sample may be carry-over from other donors' samples. The CDR3 DNA reads as TGTGCCAGCAGTACTTATTCAGGGGGCAATCAGCCCCAGCATTTT. This sequence encodes CASSTYSGGNQPQHF.